Listed below are T cell receptor beta chains from one sample, sequenced in a study of PD-1 blockade in classical Hodgkin lymphoma. The table came from immunoSEQ multiplex PCR; TCRdb's copy has only in-frame clones and leaves some out. The table shows roughly 2,000 clones, with roughly 80% occurring only once. The sample consisted of CD4+ T cells from blood, taken before the fourth cycle of nivolumab. These receptors came from a human donor with classical Hodgkin lymphoma. The CDR3 runs from the conserved cysteine through the conserved F or W. The D gene is left open where the match is weak. Clone size appears in some rows only: once, few, many, or a class for an expanded clone.

TRBV4-2,TRBJ1-2,-,-,TGTGCCAGCAGCCAAGGGCAGGGGAGGGATGGCTACACCTTC,CASSQGQGRDGYTF
TRBV7-9,TRBJ1-1,-,-,TGTGCCAGCAGCTCAGCGATAGTGACTTCTGGAGCTTTCTTT,CASSSAIVTSGAFF
TRBV5-1,TRBJ1-2,-,-,TGCGCCAGCAGCTTGAACAGAAACTATGGCTACACCTTC,CASSLNRNYGYTF
TRBV25-1,TRBJ2-1,-,-,TGTGCCAGCGGGAAGGGGGGTTACAATGAGCAGTTCTTC,CASGKGGYNEQFF
TRBV13,TRBJ2-1,-,TRBD1,TGTGCCACCTTTCGGACAGGGGGAGGTGAGCAGTTCTTC,CATFRTGGGEQFF
TRBV6-6,TRBJ1-1,-,TRBD1,TGTGCCAGCAGTTACCCAGGGGGCCAAACTGAAGCTTTCTTT,CASSYPGGQTEAFF
TRBV7-8,TRBJ2-1,once,-,TGTGCCAGCAGCTTAGCTAGCTTTCTGGGTTACAATGAGCAGTTCTTC,CASSLASFLGYNEQFF
TRBV7-2,TRBJ2-1,-,TRBD1,TGTGCCAGCAGCACGACAGGGAATTCCTACAATGAGCAGTTCTTC,CASSTTGNSYNEQFF
TRBV6-5,TRBJ1-5,-,TRBD1,TGTGCCAGCAGTCTCCGGGACAGGGGTACTCAGCCCCAGCATTTT,CASSLRDRGTQPQHF
TRBV19,TRBJ1-2,-,-,TGTGCCAGTACCTTGAGACAGCGGGGCTATGGCTACACCTTC,CASTLRQRGYGYTF
TRBV5-1,TRBJ2-3,-,-,TGCGCCAGCAGCCCTTTTACGGATACGCAGTATTTT,CASSPFTDTQYF
TRBV18,TRBJ1-1,-,-,TGTGCCAGCTCACCCCTCTCCGCAGTTATGAACACTGAAGCTTTCTTT,CASSPLSAVMNTEAFF
TRBV7-7,TRBJ1-2,-,-,TGCGCCAGCAGCCAAGATCTCTCTGGCAGCCGGGCCGGCTACACCTTC,CASSQDLSGSRAGYTF
TRBV18,TRBJ2-1,-,TRBD1,TGTGCCAGCTCACTTAACACCGGGACAGGAATCCATGAGCAGTTCTTC,CASSLNTGTGIHEQFF
TRBV14,TRBJ2-3,-,TRBD2,TGTGCCAGCAGCCAGATAACTAGCGGGCGCACAGATACGCAGTATTTT,CASSQITSGRTDTQYF
TRBV19,TRBJ1-1,once,-,TGTGCCAGTAGTATGTACTCAACCTTTGGCACTGAAGCTTTCTTT,CASSMYSTFGTEAFF
TRBV2,TRBJ2-7,-,-,TGTGCCAGCAGTGTTGTACAGGGAAACGAGCAGTACTTC,CASSVVQGNEQYF
TRBV5-1,TRBJ2-7,-,TRBD1,TGCGCCAGCAGCTTAGGACAGGGTGGCATCTACGAGCAGTACTTC,CASSLGQGGIYEQYF
TRBV2,TRBJ1-2,few,-,TGTGCCAGCAGAGACGCGGGGGACGTATACAGAGCGAGCTATGGCTACACCTTC,CASRDAGDVYRASYGYTF
TRBV4-2,TRBJ2-1,-,-,TGTGCCAGCAGCCAAGTTATAACTACCTTCTATGAGCAGTTCTTC,CASSQVITTFYEQFF
TRBV6-5,TRBJ2-1,-,-,TGTGCCAGCCAGAGGGATGTCTACAATGAGCAGTTCTTC,CASQRDVYNEQFF
TRBV10-2,TRBJ2-1,-,-,TGCGCCAGCAGCCTTGGACTAGGGGGTCGGCATGAGCAGTTCTTC,CASSLGLGGRHEQFF
TRBV30,TRBJ1-2,-,TRBD1,TGTGCCTGGAAGACGGGGACAGGGAGCCTTGGCTACACCTTC,CAWKTGTGSLGYTF
TRBV4-2,TRBJ2-3,-,TRBD2,TGTGCCAGCAGCACCCGACTAGCGGGGGGGCAGAAGGCAGATACGCAGTATTTT,CASSTRLAGGQKADTQYF
TRBV5-1,TRBJ2-1,-,TRBD2,TGCGCCAGCAGCCCGGGACTAGCGGGCTACACATCCTACAATGAGCAGTTCTTC,CASSPGLAGYTSYNEQFF
TRBV15,TRBJ2-7,-,-,TGTGCCACCAGCAGAGATTCGAAGAGGGACGAGCAGTACTTC,CATSRDSKRDEQYF
TRBV6-5,TRBJ1-5,once,-,TGTGCCAGCAGTTACTCAGCAACTTGGCCCAATCAGCCCCAGCATTTT,CASSYSATWPNQPQHF
TRBV7-9,TRBJ2-2,-,-,TGTGCCAGCCCGCCGGCGACACCGAACACCGGGGAGCTGTTTTTT,CASPPATPNTGELFF
TRBV7-8,TRBJ1-2,-,-,TGTGCCAGCAGCTTTGGCAGGGCGGATGGCTACACCTTC,CASSFGRADGYTF
TRBV5-1,TRBJ2-7,-,-,TGCGCCAGCAGTCTAGGGACTTCTCCCGAGCAGTACTTC,CASSLGTSPEQYF
TRBV23-1,TRBJ1-1,-,-,TGCGCCAGCAGTCAAAAGAGCCCCGCAAGGATGAACACTGAAGCTTTCTTT,CASSQKSPARMNTEAFF
TRBV9,TRBJ1-2,-,-,TGTGCCAGCAGCGTAGATCAGGGGCGACCAACGAGAGGCTACACCTTC,CASSVDQGRPTRGYTF
TRBV5-1,TRBJ1-4,-,-,TGCGCCAGCAGCTTGGCCCTCCGGAATGAAAAACTGTTTTTT,CASSLALRNEKLFF
TRBV2,TRBJ2-4,-,-,TGTGCCAGCAGTGGACAGAGACTTCAGTACTTC,CASSGQRLQYF
TRBV7-9,TRBJ2-7,-,-,TGTGCCAGCAGCTTGAGGGGGGGCGAGCAGTACTTC,CASSLRGGEQYF
TRBV9,TRBJ1-5,-,TRBD1,TGTGCCAGCAGCGGAACAGGGGATAGCAATCAGCCCCAGCATTTT,CASSGTGDSNQPQHF
TRBV27,TRBJ1-3,-,TRBD1,TGTGCCAGCAGGTGGCAGGGGGACTCTGGAAACACCATATATTTT,CASRWQGDSGNTIYF
TRBV23-1,TRBJ1-4,-,-,TGCGCCAGCTCTCCAGCAGGGGCAGAGCATGAAAAACTGTTTTTT,CASSPAGAEHEKLFF
TRBV29-1,TRBJ1-1,-,TRBD1,TGCAGCGTCAACGACAGGGGATACTTTTCTGAAGCTTTCTTT,CSVNDRGYFSEAFF
TRBV18,TRBJ2-5,-,-,TGTGCCAGCTCACCGCAGAACCAAGAGACCCAGTACTTC,CASSPQNQETQYF
TRBV5-6,TRBJ2-7,-,-,TGTGCCAGCAGCTGGGGAGGCTACGAGCAGTACTTC,CASSWGGYEQYF
TRBV6-5,TRBJ1-2,-,-,TGTGCCAGCAGTTACTCTGGGGCAGGGGACTATGGCTACACCTTC,CASSYSGAGDYGYTF
TRBV6-5,TRBJ1-4,-,-,TGTGCCAGCAGTTACTCGGGATCGTCGAATGAAAAACTGTTTTTT,CASSYSGSSNEKLFF
TRBV10-3,TRBJ2-3,-,TRBD2,TGTGCCATTAAACGGACTAGCGGGCTCTATGGGGCAGATACGCAGTATTTT,CAIKRTSGLYGADTQYF
TRBV19,TRBJ2-5,-,-,TGTGCCAGTAGTGAGGGGACGGTGACCCAGTACTTC,CASSEGTVTQYF
TRBV27,TRBJ2-1,large,TRBD1,TGTGCCAGCCGGGGGACAGGTTCGTTCCTCTCCTACAATGAGCAGTTCTTC,CASRGTGSFLSYNEQFF
TRBV18,TRBJ1-6,once,TRBD1,TGTGCCAGCTCACCGCCTTATAGGGACAGGACCTCACCCCTCCACTTT,CASSPPYRDRTSPLHF
TRBV19,TRBJ1-1,-,TRBD1,TGTGCCAGTACCCGCCCCGGGACAGGGAACACTGAAGCTTTCTTT,CASTRPGTGNTEAFF
TRBV6-5,TRBJ1-1,-,TRBD1,TGTGCCAGCAGCTATAGACAGGGGGCGAGGACTGAAGCTTTCTTT,CASSYRQGARTEAFF
TRBV19,TRBJ1-2,-,TRBD1,TGTGCCAGTAGTCCGGACAGGGGGCTTGGCTACACCTTC,CASSPDRGLGYTF
TRBV5-5,TRBJ1-1,-,-,TGTGCCAGCAGCTTGGTTGCCACCCCAAGTAGCGCTTTCTTT,CASSLVATPSSAFF
TRBV28,TRBJ2-7,-,TRBD1,TGTGCCAGCAGCTGGACAGGGTACTACGAGCAGTACTTC,CASSWTGYYEQYF
TRBV19,TRBJ1-5,few,TRBD1,TGTGCCAGCGCCGGACAGGGGGGAGGTCAGCCCCAGCATTTT,CASAGQGGGQPQHF
TRBV10-3,TRBJ2-1,-,TRBD2,TGTGCCATCAGTGAGTCGAAGGCTAGCGGAGATATGAATGAGCAGTTCTTC,CAISESKASGDMNEQFF
TRBV6-5,TRBJ2-1,-,TRBD2,TGTGCCAGCACCGAACGGGGACTAACCTACAATGAGCAGTTCTTC,CASTERGLTYNEQFF
TRBV7-2,TRBJ1-5,-,-,TGTGCCAGCAGCTTAGAGGGGTTTCAGCCCCAGCATTTT,CASSLEGFQPQHF